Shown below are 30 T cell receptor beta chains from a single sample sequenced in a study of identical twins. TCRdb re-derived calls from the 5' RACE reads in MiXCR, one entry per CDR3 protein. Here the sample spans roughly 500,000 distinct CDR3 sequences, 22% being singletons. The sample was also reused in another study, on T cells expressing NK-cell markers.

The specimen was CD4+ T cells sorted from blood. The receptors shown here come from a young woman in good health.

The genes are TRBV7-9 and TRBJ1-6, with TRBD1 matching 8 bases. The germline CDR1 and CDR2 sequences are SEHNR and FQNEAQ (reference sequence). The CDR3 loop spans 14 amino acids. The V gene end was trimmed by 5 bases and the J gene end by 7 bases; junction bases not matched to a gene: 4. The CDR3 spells CASSLRTGNSPLHF. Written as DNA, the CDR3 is TGTGCCAGCAGCCTGCGGACAGGGAATTCACCCCTCCACTTT.

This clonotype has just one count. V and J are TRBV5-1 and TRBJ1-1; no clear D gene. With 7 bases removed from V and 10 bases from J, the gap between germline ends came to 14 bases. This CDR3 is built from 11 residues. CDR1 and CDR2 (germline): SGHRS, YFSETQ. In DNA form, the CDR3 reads TGCGCCAGCGGTCCCCTTACCGGAGCTTTCTTT. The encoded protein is CASGPLTGAFF.

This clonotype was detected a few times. This CDR3 is CAISESRQTTNEKLFF. CDR3 nucleotides: TGTGCCATCAGTGAGTCGAGACAGACAACTAATGAAAAACTGTTTTTT. The chain employs TRBV10-3 and TRBJ1-4; D perhaps matches TRBD1 (5 bases). Trimming left V 0 bases short and J 0 bases short, with 8 bases between. Germline CDR1 reads ENHRY; CDR2 reads SYGVKD. The CDR3 extends over 16 amino acids.

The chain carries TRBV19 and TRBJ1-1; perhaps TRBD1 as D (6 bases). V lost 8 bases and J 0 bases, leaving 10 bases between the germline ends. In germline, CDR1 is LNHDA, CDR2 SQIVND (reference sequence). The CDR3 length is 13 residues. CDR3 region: CASLGQLNTEAFF. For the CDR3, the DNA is TGTGCCAGTCTCGGACAGCTGAACACTGAAGCTTTCTTT.

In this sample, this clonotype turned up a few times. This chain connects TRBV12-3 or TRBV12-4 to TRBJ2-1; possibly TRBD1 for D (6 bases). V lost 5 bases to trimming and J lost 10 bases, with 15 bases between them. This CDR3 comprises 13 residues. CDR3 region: CASSRNRVEEQFF. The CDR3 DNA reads TGTGCCAGCAGTCGAAACAGGGTTGAGGAGCAGTTCTTC.

Here the CDR3 reads CASRGSGGYTF. CDR3 DNA: TGTGCCAGCAGGGGGTCGGGTGGCTACACCTTC. The chain uses TRBV2 and TRBJ1-2, with unresolved D. The germline V gene encodes CDR1 SNHLY and CDR2 FYNNEI. This CDR3 has 11 residues. V lost 6 bases and J lost 7, with 9 bases in between.

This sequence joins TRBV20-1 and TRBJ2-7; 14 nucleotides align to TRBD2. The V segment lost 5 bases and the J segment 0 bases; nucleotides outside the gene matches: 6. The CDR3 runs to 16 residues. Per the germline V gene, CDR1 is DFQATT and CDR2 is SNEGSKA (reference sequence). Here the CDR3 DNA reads TGCAGTGCTCGGACTAGCGGGAGGCATTACTCCTACGAGCAGTACTTC. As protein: CSARTSGRHYSYEQYF.

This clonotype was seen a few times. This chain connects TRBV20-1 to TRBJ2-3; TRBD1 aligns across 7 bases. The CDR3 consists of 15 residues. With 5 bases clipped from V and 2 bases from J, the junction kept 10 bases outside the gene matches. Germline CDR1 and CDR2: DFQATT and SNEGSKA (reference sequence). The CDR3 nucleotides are TGCAGTGCTCCAGACAGGGAGAAGTTCACAGATACGCAGTATTTT. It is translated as CSAPDREKFTDTQYF.

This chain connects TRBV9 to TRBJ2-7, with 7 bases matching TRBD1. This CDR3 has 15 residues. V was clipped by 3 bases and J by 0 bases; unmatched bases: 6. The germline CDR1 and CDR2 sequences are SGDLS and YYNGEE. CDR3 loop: CASSARQGFSYEQYF. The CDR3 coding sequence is TGTGCCAGCAGCGCGCGACAGGGCTTCTCCTACGAGCAGTACTTC.

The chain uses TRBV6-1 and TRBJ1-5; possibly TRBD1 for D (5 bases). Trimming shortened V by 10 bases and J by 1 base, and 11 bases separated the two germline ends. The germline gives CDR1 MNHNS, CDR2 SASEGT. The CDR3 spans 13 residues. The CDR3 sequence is CANRGASNQPQHF. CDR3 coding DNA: TGTGCCAACCGCGGGGCCAGCAATCAGCCCCAGCATTTT.

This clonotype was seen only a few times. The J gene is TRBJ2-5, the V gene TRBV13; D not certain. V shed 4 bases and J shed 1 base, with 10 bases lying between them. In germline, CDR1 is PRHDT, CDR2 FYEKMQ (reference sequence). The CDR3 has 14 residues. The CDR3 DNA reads TGTGCCAGCAGCTCCTTGTGGATCCAAGAGACCCAGTACTTC. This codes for CASSSLWIQETQYF.

CDR3 in amino acids: CASSQGGGPSYEQYF. The CDR3 coding sequence is TGTGCCAGCAGCCAAGGCGGGGGGCCATCCTACGAGCAGTACTTC. The V call is TRBV3-1, the J call TRBJ2-7, with 8 positions matching TRBD2. V shed 1 base and J 1 base; nucleotides not matched to a gene: 3. CDR3 length: 15 residues. The germline V gene encodes CDR1 LGHDT and CDR2 YNNKEL (reference sequence).

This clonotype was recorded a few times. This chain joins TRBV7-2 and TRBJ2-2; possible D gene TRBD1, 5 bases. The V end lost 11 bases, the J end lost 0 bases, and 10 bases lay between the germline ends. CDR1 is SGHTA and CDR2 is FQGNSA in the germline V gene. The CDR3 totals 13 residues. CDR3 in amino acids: CADSLANTGELFF. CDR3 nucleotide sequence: TGTGCCGACAGTCTCGCGAACACCGGGGAGCTGTTTTTT.

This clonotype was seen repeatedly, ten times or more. For the CDR3, the DNA is TGTGCCAGCAGTTTGCAGGGAGGGACATACACTGAAGCTTTCTTT. This encodes CASSLQGGTYTEAFF. The chain has TRBV12-3 or TRBV12-4 and TRBJ1-1, with D maybe TRBD1 (6 bases). The CDR3 totals 15 residues. The V gene lost 3 bases and the J gene lost 3 bases, with 14 bases spanning the gap.

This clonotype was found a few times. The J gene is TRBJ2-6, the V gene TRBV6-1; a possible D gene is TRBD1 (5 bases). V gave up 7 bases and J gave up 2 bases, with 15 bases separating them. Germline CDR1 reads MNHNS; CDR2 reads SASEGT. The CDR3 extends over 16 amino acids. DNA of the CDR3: TGTGCCAGCAAATTGGGGCCTCTTGCTGGGGCCAACGTCCTGACTTTC. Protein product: CASKLGPLAGANVLTF.

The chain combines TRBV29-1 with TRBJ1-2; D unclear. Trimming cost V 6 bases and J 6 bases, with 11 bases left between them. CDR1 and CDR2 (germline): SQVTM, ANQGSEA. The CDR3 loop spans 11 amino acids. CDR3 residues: CSVSDGHGYTF. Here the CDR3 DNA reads TGCAGCGTATCCGACGGCCATGGCTACACCTTC. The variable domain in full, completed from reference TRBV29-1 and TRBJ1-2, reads SAVISQKPSRDICQRGTSLTIQCQVDSQVTMMFWYRQQPGQSLTLIATANQGSEATYESGFVIDKFPISRPNLTFSTLTVSNMSPEDSSIYLCSVSDGHGYTFGSGTRLTVV.

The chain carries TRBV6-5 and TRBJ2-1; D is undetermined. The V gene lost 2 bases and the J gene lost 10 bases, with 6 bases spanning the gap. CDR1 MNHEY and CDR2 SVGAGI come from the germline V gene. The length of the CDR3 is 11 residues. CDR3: CASSYGKEQFF. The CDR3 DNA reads TGTGCCAGCAGTTACGGGAAAGAGCAGTTCTTC.

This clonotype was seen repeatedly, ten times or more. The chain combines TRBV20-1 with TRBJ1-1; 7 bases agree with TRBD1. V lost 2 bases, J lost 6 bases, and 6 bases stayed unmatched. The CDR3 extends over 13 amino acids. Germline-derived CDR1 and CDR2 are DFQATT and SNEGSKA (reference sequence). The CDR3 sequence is CSARRGLVAEAFF. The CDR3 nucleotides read TGCAGTGCTAGAAGGGGGCTAGTGGCTGAAGCTTTCTTT.

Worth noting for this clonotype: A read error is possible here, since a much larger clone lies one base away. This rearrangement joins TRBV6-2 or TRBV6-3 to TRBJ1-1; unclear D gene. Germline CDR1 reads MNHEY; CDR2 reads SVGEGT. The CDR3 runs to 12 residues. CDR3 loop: CANSDPNTEAFF. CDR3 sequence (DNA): TGTGCCAACAGTGACCCGAACACTGAAGCTTTCTTT.

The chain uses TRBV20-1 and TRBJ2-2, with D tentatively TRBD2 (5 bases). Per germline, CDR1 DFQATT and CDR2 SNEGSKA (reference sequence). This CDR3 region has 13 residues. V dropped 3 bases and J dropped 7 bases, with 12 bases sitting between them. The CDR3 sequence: CSASSFRDGELFF. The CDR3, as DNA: TGCAGTGCTAGTTCTTTCCGGGACGGGGAGCTGTTTTTT.

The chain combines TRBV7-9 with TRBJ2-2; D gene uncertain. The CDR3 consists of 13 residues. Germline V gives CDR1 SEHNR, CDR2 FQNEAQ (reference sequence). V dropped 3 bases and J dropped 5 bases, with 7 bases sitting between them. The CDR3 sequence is CASSFQVTGELFF. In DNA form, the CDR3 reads TGTGCCAGCAGCTTCCAGGTGACCGGGGAGCTGTTTTTT.

This chain's CDR3 is CAIRGSYNEQFF. Written as DNA, the CDR3 is TGTGCGATTAGGGGCTCCTACAATGAGCAGTTCTTC. The gene calls are TRBV6-2 or TRBV6-3 and TRBJ2-1, with D perhaps TRBD1 (5 bases). The germline gives CDR1 MNHEY, CDR2 SVGEGT. The CDR3 covers 12 residues.

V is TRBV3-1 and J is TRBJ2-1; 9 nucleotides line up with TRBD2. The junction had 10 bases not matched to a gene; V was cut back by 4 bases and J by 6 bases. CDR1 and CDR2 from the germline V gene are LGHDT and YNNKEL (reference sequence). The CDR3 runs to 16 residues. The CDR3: CASSLRGGGGANEQFF. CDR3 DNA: TGTGCCAGCAGCCTCCGCGGGGGCGGGGGGGCCAATGAGCAGTTCTTC.

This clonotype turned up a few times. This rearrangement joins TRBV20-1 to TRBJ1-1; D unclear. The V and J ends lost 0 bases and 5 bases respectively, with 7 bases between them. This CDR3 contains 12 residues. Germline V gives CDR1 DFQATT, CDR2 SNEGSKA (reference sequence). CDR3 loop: CSARDVGTEAFF. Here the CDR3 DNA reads TGCAGTGCTAGAGATGTGGGGACTGAAGCTTTCTTT.

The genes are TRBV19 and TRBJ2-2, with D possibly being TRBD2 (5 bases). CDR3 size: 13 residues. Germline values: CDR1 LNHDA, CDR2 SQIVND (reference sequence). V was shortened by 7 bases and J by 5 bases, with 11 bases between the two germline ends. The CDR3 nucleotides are TGTGCCAGTACTGCGGGTATTACCGGGGAGCTGTTTTTT. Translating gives CASTAGITGELFF.

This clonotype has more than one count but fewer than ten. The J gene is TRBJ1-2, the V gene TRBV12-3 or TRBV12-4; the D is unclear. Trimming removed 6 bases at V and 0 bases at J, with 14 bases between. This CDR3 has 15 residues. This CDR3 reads CASSVGGGSNYGYTF. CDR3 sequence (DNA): TGTGCCAGCAGCGTCGGCGGAGGCTCTAACTATGGCTACACCTTC.

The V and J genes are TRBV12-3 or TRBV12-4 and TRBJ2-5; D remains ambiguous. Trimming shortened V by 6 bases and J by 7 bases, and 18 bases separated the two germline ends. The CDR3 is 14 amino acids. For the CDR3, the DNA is TGTGCCAGCAGCCGAAACGGACCTTCGGGGACCCAGTACTTC. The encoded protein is CASSRNGPSGTQYF.

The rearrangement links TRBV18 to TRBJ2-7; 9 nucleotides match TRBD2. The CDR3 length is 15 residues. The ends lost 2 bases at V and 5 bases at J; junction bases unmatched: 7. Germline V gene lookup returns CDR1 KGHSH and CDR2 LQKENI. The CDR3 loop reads CASSPTSGTSHEQYF. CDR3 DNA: TGTGCCAGCTCACCAACGTCCGGGACTAGCCACGAGCAGTACTTC.

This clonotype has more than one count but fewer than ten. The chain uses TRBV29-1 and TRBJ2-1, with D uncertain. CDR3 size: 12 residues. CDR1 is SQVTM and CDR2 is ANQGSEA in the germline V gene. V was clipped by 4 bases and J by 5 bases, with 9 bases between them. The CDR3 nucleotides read TGCAGCGTTGCCAAAGTGAACAATGAGCAGTTCTTC. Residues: CSVAKVNNEQFF.

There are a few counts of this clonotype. For the CDR3, the DNA is TGTGCCAGCAGTTTACCCGGGAGGGAGAGGCTCCCAGATACGCAGTATTTT. Protein sequence: CASSLPGRERLPDTQYF. V and J are TRBV12-3 or TRBV12-4 and TRBJ2-3; 8 bases match TRBD2. This CDR3 comprises 17 residues. The V segment lost 2 bases and the J segment 4 bases; nucleotides outside the gene matches: 11.